This T cell receptor (beta chain) was retrieved from a study of T cell changes during pregnancy in multiple sclerosis. The V gene lost 7 bases and the J gene lost 7 bases, with 13 bases spanning the gap. Germline CDR1 is DFQATT and CDR2 is SNEGSKA (reference sequence). The CDR3 covers 11 residues. The protocol was immunoSEQ multiplex PCR, while the TCRdb copy is restricted to in-frame clones and leaves out a portion. Of 100,000 to 130,000 clones in the sample, around 93% are singletons; the top ten hold 0.78%. The chain couples TRBV20-1 to TRBJ1-2, with D tentatively TRBD1 (6 bases). This clonotype was sampled from a female donor in good health, enrolled as a control in a pregnancy study. This specimen was peripheral blood, taken in the third trimester of pregnancy. For the CDR3, the DNA is TGCAGTGTTCAGGGGCGAGGTGGCTACACCTTC. Translated: CSVQGRGGYTF.